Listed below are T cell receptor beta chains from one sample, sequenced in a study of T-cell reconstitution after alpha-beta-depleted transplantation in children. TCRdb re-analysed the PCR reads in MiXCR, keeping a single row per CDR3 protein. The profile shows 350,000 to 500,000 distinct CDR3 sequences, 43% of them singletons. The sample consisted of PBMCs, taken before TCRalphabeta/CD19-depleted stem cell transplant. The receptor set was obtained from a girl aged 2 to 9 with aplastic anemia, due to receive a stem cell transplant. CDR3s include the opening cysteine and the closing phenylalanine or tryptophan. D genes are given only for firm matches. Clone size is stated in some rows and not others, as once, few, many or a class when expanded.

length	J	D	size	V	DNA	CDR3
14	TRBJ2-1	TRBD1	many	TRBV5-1	TGCGCCAGCACTCCCGGGACAGGGAACAATGAGCAGTTCTTC	CASTPGTGNNEQFF
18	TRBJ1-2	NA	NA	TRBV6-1	TGTGCCAGCAGCCCGCTAAAAATCGGGTCGACAGCTAACTATGGCTACACCTTC	CASSPLKIGSTANYGYTF
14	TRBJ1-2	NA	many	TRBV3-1	TGTGCCAGCAGCCCGGACTCTTCACCCTATGGCTACACCTTC	CASSPDSSPYGYTF
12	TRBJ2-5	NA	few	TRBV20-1	TGCAGTGCCTCGGACGGGCAAGAGACCCAGTACTTC	CSASDGQETQYF
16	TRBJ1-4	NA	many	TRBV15	TGTGCCACCAGCAGAGTCCCAGAGAAGACTAATGAAAAACTGTTTTTT	CATSRVPEKTNEKLFF
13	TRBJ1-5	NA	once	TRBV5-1	TGCGCCAGCAGAGCACAGGGCAATCAGCCCCAGCATTTT	CASRAQGNQPQHF
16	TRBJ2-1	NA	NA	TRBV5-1	TGCGCCAGCAGCTTGGTCGGGCAGGGCTCCTACAATGAGCAGTTCTTC	CASSLVGQGSYNEQFF
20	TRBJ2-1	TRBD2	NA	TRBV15	TGTGCCACCAGCAGAGGACTAGCGGGCGGAGAAGCCAATGCCTACAATGAGCAGTTCTTC	CATSRGLAGGEANAYNEQFF
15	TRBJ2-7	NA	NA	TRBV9	TGTGCCAGCAGCGTAGTAGCAGGGTATGGCTACGAGCAGTACTTC	CASSVVAGYGYEQYF
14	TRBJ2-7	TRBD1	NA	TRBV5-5	TGTGCCAGCAGCGAGGGACAGGGGAGGAACGAGCAGTACTTC	CASSEGQGRNEQYF
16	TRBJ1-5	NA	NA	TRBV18	TGTGCCAGCTCACCACAAGGGATTCTAAGCAATCAGCCCCAGCATTTT	CASSPQGILSNQPQHF
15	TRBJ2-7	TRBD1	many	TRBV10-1	TGCGCCAGCAGTGACCCCGGGACAGGGGCCTACGAGCAGTACTTC	CASSDPGTGAYEQYF
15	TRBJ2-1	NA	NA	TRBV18	TGTGCCAGCTCATCTGGAGCTTCTCAGGACAATGAGCAGTTCTTC	CASSSGASQDNEQFF
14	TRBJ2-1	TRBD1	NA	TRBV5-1	TGCGCCAGCAGCTTGGGGCCCGAGGGGGCCGAGCAGTTCTTC	CASSLGPEGAEQFF
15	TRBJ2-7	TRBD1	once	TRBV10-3	TGTGCCATCAGTGACCCGGGACAGGGGGCCTACGAGCAGTACTTC	CAISDPGQGAYEQYF
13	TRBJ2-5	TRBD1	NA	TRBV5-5	TGTGCCAGCGGCTCCGGGACAGTAGAGACCCAGTACTTC	CASGSGTVETQYF
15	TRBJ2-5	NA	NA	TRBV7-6	TGTGCCAGCAGCTTAGCTCCAGGGACGTGGGAGACCCAGTACTTC	CASSLAPGTWETQYF
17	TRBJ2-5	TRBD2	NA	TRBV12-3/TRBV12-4	TGTGCCAGCAGTAACCCATCGACTAGCGGGGGGCAAGAGACCCAGTACTTC	CASSNPSTSGGQETQYF
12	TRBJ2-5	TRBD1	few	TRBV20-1	TGCAGTGCTACCGGGACAGAAGAGACCCAGTACTTC	CSATGTEETQYF
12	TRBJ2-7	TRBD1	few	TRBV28	TGTGCCAGCGGGACAGGGACGGGAGAGCAGTACTTC	CASGTGTGEQYF
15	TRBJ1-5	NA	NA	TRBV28	TGTGCCAGCAGTTCCCGGGGGGGGAGCAATCAGCCCCAGCATTTT	CASSSRGGSNQPQHF
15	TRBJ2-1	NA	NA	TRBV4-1	TGCGCCAGCAGCCAAGGGGCGTGGCAGAACAATGAGCAGTTCTTC	CASSQGAWQNNEQFF
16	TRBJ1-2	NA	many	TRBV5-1	TGCGCCAGCAGCCTCCAGACAGGATTTGTGAACTATGGCTACACCTTC	CASSLQTGFVNYGYTF
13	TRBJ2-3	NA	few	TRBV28	TGTGCCAGCAGTTTGAGGGCCCCGAATACGCAGTATTTT	CASSLRAPNTQYF
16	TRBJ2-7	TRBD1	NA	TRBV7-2	TGTGCCAGCAGCTTAGCTCCGGACAGGTCGTCCTACGAGCAGTACTTC	CASSLAPDRSSYEQYF
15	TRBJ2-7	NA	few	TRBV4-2	TGTGCCAGCAGCCAAGAGCAGGGGGGGTCCTACGAGCAGTACTTC	CASSQEQGGSYEQYF
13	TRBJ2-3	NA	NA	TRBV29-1	TGCAGCGTTGAATGGCACGTGACGAATACGCAGTATTTT	CSVEWHVTNTQYF
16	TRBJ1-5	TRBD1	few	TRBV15	TGTGCCACCAGCAGAGAGAGGGACAGTCTCAATCAGCCCCAGCATTTT	CATSRERDSLNQPQHF
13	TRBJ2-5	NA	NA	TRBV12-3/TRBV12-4	TGTGCCAGCAGTCCTACCGGGACAGAGACCCAGTACTTC	CASSPTGTETQYF
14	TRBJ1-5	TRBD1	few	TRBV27	TGTGCCAGCAGTTATACAGGGGGGGAACAGCCCCAGCATTTT	CASSYTGGEQPQHF
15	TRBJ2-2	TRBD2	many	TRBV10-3	TGTGCCATCAGTGGAGCGGGACGCGACACCGGGGAGCTGTTTTTT	CAISGAGRDTGELFF
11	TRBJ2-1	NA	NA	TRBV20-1	TGCAGTGCCACTGGGGGAAATGAGCAGTTCTTC	CSATGGNEQFF
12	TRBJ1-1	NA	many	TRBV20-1	TGCAGTGCTAGACCCCCCGGGACCCAAGCTTTCTTT	CSARPPGTQAFF
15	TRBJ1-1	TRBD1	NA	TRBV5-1	TGCGCCAGCAGCTTGGCCGGAGGGGGCTCCACTGAAGCTTTCTTT	CASSLAGGGSTEAFF
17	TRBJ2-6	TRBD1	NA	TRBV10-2	TGCGCCAGCAGTGAGGATCAGGGGGCTTCTGGGGCCAACGTCCTGACTTTC	CASSEDQGASGANVLTF
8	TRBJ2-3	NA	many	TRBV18	TGTGGCACAGATACGCAGTATTTT	CGTDTQYF
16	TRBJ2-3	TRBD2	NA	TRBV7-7	TGTGCCAGCAGCAAAGGACTAGCGGGGTACACAGATACGCAGTATTTT	CASSKGLAGYTDTQYF
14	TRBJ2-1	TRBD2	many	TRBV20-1	TGCAGTGTGGTGAATAGCGGGAGTGGGAATGAGCAGTTCTTC	CSVVNSGSGNEQFF
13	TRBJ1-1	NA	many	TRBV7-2	TGTGCCACCCGGGGTTCTACGAACACTGAAGCTTTCTTT	CATRGSTNTEAFF
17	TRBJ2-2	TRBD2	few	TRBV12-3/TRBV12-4	TGTGCCAGCACCGGGACTAGCGGCGGCAAGGGCACCGGGGAGCTGTTTTTT	CASTGTSGGKGTGELFF
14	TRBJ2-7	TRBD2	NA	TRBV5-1	TGCGCCAGCAGCTTGGTTCTAGCGGCCTACGAGCAGTACTTC	CASSLVLAAYEQYF
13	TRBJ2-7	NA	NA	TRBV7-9	TGTGCCAGCAGCTTAGGGGTCTCCTGCGAGCAGTACTTC	CASSLGVSCEQYF
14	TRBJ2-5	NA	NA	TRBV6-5	TGTGCCAGCAGTTACTTATACCGATCGGAGACCCAGTACTTC	CASSYLYRSETQYF
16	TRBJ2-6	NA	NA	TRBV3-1	TGTGCCAGCAGTAGACCGACGGGCTCTGGGGCCAACGTCCTGACTTTC	CASSRPTGSGANVLTF
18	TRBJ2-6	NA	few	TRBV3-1	TGTGCCAGCAGCCAAGATTACGGGACCACCTCTGGGGCCAACGTCCTGACTTTC	CASSQDYGTTSGANVLTF